This T cell receptor beta chain derives from a study of cytomegalovirus exposure and HLA in healthy donors (TCRdb year 2017). About the investigation overall: According to an earlier analysis of several hundred of the donors, about 179 million T cells yielded 117 million unique TCR beta sequences and about 300 Gb of sequence data. An early release covering roughly 600 HLA-typed donors comprised roughly 300 gigabases of sequencing data and 85 million to 100 million unique TCR sequences. Of the roughly 400 genotyped donors, about 84% fell in the genetic ancestry cluster associated with self-reported Caucasian donors. The study aimed to test whether signatures of past pathogen exposure could be identified by cataloging public T cell receptors. The T cell repertoires of under 750 subjects were profiled by immunosequencing and related to cytomegalovirus serostatus. Besides the first cohort of 666 subjects, a separate validation cohort made up of 120 different subjects was used. High-throughput TCR immunosequencing, statistical association of individual TCRs with disease status, and machine learning were combined to predict cytomegalovirus infection status. A later analysis re-examined previously published TCR beta repertoires from roughly 650 donors and added high-resolution HLA genotyping to investigate patterns of TCR occurrence. Rather than drawing on any new phenotypic data, the later analysis identified candidate immune exposures from TCR beta sequences and the way those sequences occurred across donors. To decide whether each TCR beta V gene segment behaved as functional or pseudogenic, an earlier analysis of 587 of the donors relied on high-throughput TCR beta sequencing. Donor age, sex, ethnicity and CMV serostatus were compiled together with the repertoire data. Genome-wide SNP genotypes for about 55% of the roughly 670 donors were used in a later genetic analysis, which treated that subset as a discovery cohort. All discovery cohort repertoires had been generated on a single sequencing platform. Both class I and class II loci were covered by HLA typing, at four-digit resolution. The number of typed donors differed by locus: roughly 629-640 for A, B, C, DRB1 and DQB1; 522 for DQA1; some 590 for DPA1; and about 450 for DPB1. Because of strong linkage in the cohort, roughly five DR-DQ haplotypes were treated as single units for association and clustering. On average, 235,054 unique TCR beta nucleotide sequences were sequenced per donor among more than 350 genotyped donors of the cohort, with about 17% of those sequences being non-productive. Points the paper makes about the study in general: CMV serostatus was the only immune exposure information available for the cohort. A further reported finding was that TCR beta sequences accurately predicted the HLA-A and HLA-B alleles for most subjects in the first cohort. HLA typing was unavailable for some donors at each locus, so association tests used only the typed subset. A later analysis associated about 17,000 TCR beta sequences with specific HLA alleles at a false discovery rate of 0.05. According to a later analysis, TCR association rates differed among HLA loci, with DRB1 alleles showing the most associated TCRs and HLA-C alleles showing the fewest. Only TCR beta chains were sequenced in this cohort, and the absence of alpha or paired-chain data limited detectable features. Most TCR sequences were observed very rarely across donors, whereas some public TCRs were present in many individuals. A cluster of highly shared sequence variants was judged likely to represent a technical artifact of the sequencing pipeline. The classifier was reported to diagnose cytomegalovirus status with high specificity and sensitivity in both the original cohort and the validation cohort. The study gave a list of about 170 TCR beta chains associated with cytomegalovirus. In an earlier analysis of about 600 of the donors, most TCR beta V segments appeared in productive rearrangements about 87% or about 30% of the time, broadly matching IMGT annotations. Some IMGT-functional V segments, including TRBV6-2 and TRBV6-3, could not be distinguished by the 87-base-pair reads and were therefore excluded. Most CMV-associated TCR beta chains appeared to be HLA-restricted in a later analysis, and the HLA associations seemed to be driven largely by CMV exposure. V-gene and J-gene trimming of TCR beta chains was associated with a missense DCLRE1C variant in a later genetic analysis, and the association was replicated in an independent cohort. Correlated functional status among segregating V segments might be attributable to linkage disequilibrium, but an unknown experimental factor could not be ruled out. Strong co-occurrence of HLA alleles, especially DR and DQ, made assigning TCR associations to individual alleles difficult. A later genetic analysis reported fewer N-insertions in productive TCRs among donors in an Asian-associated ancestry cluster than the roughly 700-donor mean. The earlier analysis of fewer than 750 of the donors excluded some 15 rarely observed V segments, including chromosome 9 orphons, because counts were too low. In a later analysis, several top co-occurrence clusters were reported to appear linked to parvovirus B19, influenza, CMV and Epstein-Barr virus. According to the authors, the approach could potentially be generalized to other disease states and immunological phenotypes. In vitro tests confirmed that a few of the cytomegalovirus-associated TCR beta chains recognize cytomegalovirus antigens. In a later analysis, HLA-associated TCR beta chains were found to be more clonally expanded and to have lower generation probabilities than equally common non-associated chains. Sequencing depth was assumed to be roughly uniform across donors in the presence/absence analyses, though that assumption may not hold.

The cohort consisted of some 730 healthy bone marrow donors. All cohort members were sampled while nominally healthy, although unrecorded immune exposures were likely present. The donor tested CMV seronegative and was one of the 352 seronegative cohort members. Every donor gave a peripheral blood sample, and the peripheral blood mononuclear cells from that sample were used for TCR beta sequencing. The Qiagen DNeasy Blood Extraction Kit was used to extract genomic DNA from the blood cell samples. Worth noting for this clone: Its antigen remains unidentified. No per-base quality is available; no much larger clone lies one base away.

For CDR1 and CDR2, the germline V gene lists SGHAT and FQNNGV. Deletion took 1 base off V and 4 bases off J, with a span of 7 bases between the germline ends. The CDR3 contains 13 residues, cysteine and phenylalanine counted. Here the CDR3 DNA is all that survives: 39 bases in frame from base 1. The library relied on the immunoSEQ multiplex PCR assay. For the multiplex PCR, a mixture combining 60 forward primers for TCR Vbeta segments and 13 reverse primers for TCR Jbeta segments was used. Amplification of the CDR3 region of rearranged TCR beta genes was performed with a multiplex PCR assay on genomic DNA. Amplified TCR beta libraries were sequenced as 87-base-pair reads on the Illumina HiSeq System. As for the original processing: Across the 670 or so repertoires, a later analysis counted approximately 83 million unique TCR beta chains, approximately 12 million of which were shared by at least two donors. A nearest-neighbor algorithm error-corrected the raw reads and collapsed the reads into unique sequences, merging closely related sequences to remove PCR and sequencing errors. CDR3 sequences were aligned to IMGT reference sequences to assign V, D and J gene segments. For a sequence to be retained, a match of at least six nucleotides was required to both a V gene segment and a J gene segment. Rearrangements were classified as productive when the CDR3 lacked stop codons and remained in frame with V and J, and all other rearrangements were classified as non-productive. Following IMGT convention, CDR3 was defined as the stretch from the second conserved V-encoded cysteine to the conserved J-encoded phenylalanine. The earlier analysis of a few hundred of the donors excluded any sequence lacking an unambiguous match to a single V gene segment. In an earlier analysis of around 600 of the donors, V segments were called functional above 56.7% productive rearrangements and were called segregating when the between-donor standard deviation exceeded 5%. A statistical classification framework was built for diagnosing cytomegalovirus status from the catalog of TCR beta chain sequences. In a later analysis, V and J genes were assigned by comparing TCR nucleotide sequences against IMGT/GENE-DB human TR gene sequences. Using the TCRdist pipeline, a later analysis assigned CDR3 sequences along with most-parsimonious VDJ recombination scenarios. In a later analysis, each TCR beta chain was defined by its CDR3 amino acid sequence together with its V-gene family, and reads without a unique V-gene family were excluded. In a later analysis, fewer than 600 highly shared, low-generation-probability nucleotide sequences were removed to address suspected cross-contamination and a sequencing artifact. For each public chain, a later analysis derived a clonal expansion index from normalized ranks of inferred template counts within each repertoire. Generation probabilities in a later analysis came from a VDJ recombination model fitted to out-of-frame rearrangements, and those results were checked against IGoR. In a later analysis, hypergeometric tests were used to score TCR-TCR, TCR-HLA and TCR-CMV co-occurrence, with a repertoire-size bias correction applied to TCR pairs. In a later analysis, false discovery rates were estimated by permuting HLA or CMV assignments 20 times. A later analysis grouped co-occurring TCRs with DBSCAN, adding TCRdist sequence similarity when clustering within HLA-allele-positive subsets. Repertoires with fewer than 30,000 or more than 120,000 public chains, plus five repertoires with anomalous nucleotide sharing, were excluded from co-occurrence clustering. Drawn from immuneACCESS, this table holds only the in-frame rearrangements with V and J called that TCRdb kept. Clones are partly lost; checked studies trace under half to an unresolved V gene and leave the rest unexplained. V, J and clone size reflect that table, while D and trimming were determined from the DNA. Present in this sample are approximately 110,000 clones, about 81% of which were seen just once. Of the sample, 0.85% to 1.4% is held by the ten largest clones.

Sample: PBMCs. The receptor was derived from a woman aged 25-40 years in good health and CMV-seronegative. The chain links TRBV11-2 with TRBJ1-2; the D segment cannot be called with confidence. The CDR3 reads CASSLVGSYGYTF. The sequence in DNA is TGTGCCAGCAGCTTAGTGGGCAGCTATGGCTACACCTTC.